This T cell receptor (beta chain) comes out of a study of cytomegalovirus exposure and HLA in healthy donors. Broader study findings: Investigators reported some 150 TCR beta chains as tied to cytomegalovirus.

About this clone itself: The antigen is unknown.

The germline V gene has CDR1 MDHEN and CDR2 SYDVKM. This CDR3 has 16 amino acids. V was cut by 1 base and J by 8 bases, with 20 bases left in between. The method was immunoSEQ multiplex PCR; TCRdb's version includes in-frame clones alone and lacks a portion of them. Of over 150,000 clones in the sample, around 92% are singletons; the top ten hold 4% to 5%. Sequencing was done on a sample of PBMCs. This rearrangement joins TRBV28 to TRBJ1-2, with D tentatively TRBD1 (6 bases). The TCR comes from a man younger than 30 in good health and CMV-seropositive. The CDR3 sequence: CASSLSEIAGGEGYTF. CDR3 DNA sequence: TGTGCCAGCAGTTTATCTGAAATCGCGGGGGGCGAGGGCTACACCTTC.